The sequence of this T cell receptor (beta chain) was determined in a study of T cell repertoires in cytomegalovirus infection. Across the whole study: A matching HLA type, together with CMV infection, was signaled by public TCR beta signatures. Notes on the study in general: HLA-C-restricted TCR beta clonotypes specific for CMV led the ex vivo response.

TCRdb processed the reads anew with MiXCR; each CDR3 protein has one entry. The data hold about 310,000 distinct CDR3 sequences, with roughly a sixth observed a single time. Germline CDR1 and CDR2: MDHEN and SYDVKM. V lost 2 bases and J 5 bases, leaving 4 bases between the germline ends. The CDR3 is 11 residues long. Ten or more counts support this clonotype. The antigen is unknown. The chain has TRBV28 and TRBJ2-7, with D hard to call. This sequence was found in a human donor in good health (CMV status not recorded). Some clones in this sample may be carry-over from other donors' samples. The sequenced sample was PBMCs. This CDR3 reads CASSLRHEQYF. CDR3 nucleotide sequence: TGTGCCAGCAGTTTACGGCACGAGCAGTACTTC.